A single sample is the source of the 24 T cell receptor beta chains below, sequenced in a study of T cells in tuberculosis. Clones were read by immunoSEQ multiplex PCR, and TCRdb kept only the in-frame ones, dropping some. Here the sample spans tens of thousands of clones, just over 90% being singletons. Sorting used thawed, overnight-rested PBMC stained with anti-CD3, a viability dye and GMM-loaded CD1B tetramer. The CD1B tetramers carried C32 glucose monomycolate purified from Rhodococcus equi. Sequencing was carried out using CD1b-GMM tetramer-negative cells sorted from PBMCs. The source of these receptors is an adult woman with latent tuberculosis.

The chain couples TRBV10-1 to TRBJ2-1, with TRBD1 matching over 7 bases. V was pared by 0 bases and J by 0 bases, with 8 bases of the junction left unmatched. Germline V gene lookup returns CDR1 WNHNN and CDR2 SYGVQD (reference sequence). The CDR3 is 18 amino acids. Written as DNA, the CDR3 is TGCGCCAGCAGTGAGTCAGGACAGGCCTCTCCCTCCTACAATGAGCAGTTCTTC. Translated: CASSESGQASPSYNEQFF.

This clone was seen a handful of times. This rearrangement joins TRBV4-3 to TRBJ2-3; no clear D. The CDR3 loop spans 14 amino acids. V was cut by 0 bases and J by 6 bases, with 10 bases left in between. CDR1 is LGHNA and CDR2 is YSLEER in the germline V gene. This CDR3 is CASSQDLGRDTQYF. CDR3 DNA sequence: TGCGCCAGCAGCCAAGATCTAGGTCGGGATACGCAGTATTTT.

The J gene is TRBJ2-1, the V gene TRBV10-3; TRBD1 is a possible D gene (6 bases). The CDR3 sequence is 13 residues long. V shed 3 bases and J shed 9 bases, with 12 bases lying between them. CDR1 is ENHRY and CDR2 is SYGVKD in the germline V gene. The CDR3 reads CAISDKQGFEQFF. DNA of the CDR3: TGTGCCATCAGTGACAAACAGGGTTTTGAGCAGTTCTTC.

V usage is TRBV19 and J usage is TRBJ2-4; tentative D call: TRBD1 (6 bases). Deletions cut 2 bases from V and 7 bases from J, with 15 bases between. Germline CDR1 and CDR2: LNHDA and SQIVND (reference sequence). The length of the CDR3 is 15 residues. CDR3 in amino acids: CASSITGSQGNIQYF. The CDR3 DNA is TGTGCCAGTAGTATAACAGGGTCCCAAGGTAACATTCAGTACTTC.

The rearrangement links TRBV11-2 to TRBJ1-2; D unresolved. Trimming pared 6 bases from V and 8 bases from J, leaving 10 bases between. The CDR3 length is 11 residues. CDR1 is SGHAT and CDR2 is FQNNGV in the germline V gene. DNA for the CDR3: TGTGCCAGCAGGCATACTAAGGGCTACACCTTC. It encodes CASRHTKGYTF.

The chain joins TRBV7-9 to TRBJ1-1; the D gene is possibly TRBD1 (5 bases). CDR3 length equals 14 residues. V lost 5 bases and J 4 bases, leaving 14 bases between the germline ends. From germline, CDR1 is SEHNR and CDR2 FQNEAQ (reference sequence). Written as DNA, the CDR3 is TGTGCCAGCAGCCCGATCACGCAGGGCACTGAAGCTTTCTTT. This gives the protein CASSPITQGTEAFF.

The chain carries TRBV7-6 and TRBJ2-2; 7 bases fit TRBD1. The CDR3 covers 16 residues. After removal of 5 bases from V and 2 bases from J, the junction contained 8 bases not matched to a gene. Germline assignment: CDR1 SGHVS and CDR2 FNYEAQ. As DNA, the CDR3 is TGTGCCAGCAGCATCGCCCGGGACAGAAACACCGGGGAGCTGTTTTTT. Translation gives CASSIARDRNTGELFF.

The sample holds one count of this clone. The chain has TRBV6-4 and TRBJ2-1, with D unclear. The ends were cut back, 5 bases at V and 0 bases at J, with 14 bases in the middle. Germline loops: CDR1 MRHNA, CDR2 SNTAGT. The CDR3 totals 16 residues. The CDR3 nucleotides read TGTGCCAGCAGTCCCGCGACTGATAGCTCCTACAATGAGCAGTTCTTC. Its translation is CASSPATDSSYNEQFF.

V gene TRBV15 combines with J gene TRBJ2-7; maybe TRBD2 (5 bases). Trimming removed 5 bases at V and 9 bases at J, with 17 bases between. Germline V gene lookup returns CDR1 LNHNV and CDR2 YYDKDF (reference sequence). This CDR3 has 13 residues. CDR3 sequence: CATSPEIGILQYF. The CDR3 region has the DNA TGTGCCACCAGCCCAGAGATCGGGATACTGCAGTACTTC.

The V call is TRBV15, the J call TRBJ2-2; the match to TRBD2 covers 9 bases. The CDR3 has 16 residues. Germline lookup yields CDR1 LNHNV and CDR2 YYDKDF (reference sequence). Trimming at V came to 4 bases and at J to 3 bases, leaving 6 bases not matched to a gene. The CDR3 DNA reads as TGTGCCACCAGCACGGGCGGGGGGGCAGACACCGGGGAGCTGTTTTTT. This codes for CATSTGGGADTGELFF.

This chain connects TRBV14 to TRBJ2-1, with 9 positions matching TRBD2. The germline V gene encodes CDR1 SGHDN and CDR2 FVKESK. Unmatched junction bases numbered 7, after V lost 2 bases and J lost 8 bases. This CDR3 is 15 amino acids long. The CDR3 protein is CASSQRLAGFDEQFF. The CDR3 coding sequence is TGTGCCAGCAGCCAACGGCTAGCGGGGTTCGATGAGCAGTTCTTC.

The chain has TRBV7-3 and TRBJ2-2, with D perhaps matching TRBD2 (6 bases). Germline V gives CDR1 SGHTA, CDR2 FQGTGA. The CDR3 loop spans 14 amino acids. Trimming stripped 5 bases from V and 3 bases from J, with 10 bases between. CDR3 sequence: CASSPGGYTGELFF. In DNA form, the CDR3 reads TGTGCCAGCAGCCCAGGAGGGTACACCGGGGAGCTGTTTTTT.

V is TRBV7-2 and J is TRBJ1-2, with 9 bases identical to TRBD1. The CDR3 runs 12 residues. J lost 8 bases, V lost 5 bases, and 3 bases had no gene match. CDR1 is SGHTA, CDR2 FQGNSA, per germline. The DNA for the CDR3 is TGTGCCAGCAGCCGGGACAGGGTAGGCTACACCTTC. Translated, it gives CASSRDRVGYTF.

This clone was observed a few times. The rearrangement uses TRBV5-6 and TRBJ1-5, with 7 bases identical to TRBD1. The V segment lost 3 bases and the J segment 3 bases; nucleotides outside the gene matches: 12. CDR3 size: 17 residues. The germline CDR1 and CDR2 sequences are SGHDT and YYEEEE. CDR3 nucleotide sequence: TGTGCCAGCAGCTCCCTTAGGGGGCCGAGAAACAATCAGCCCCAGCATTTT. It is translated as CASSSLRGPRNNQPQHF.

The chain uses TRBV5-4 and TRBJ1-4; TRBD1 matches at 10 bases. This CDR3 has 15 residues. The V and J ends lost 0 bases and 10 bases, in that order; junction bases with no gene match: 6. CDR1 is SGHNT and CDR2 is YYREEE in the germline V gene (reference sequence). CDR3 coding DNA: TGTGCCAGCAGCTTGGCGGGACAGGGGAGAGTAAAACTGTTTTTT. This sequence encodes CASSLAGQGRVKLFF.

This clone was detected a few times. CDR3 amino acids: CASSKGQVGYTF. The CDR3 nucleotides are TGTGCCAGTAGTAAAGGACAGGTTGGCTACACCTTC. V is TRBV19 and J is TRBJ1-2; 7 nucleotides align to TRBD1. With 4 bases clipped from V and 7 bases from J, the junction kept 3 bases outside the gene matches. From germline, CDR1 is LNHDA and CDR2 SQIVND (reference sequence). This CDR3 is 12 amino acids long.

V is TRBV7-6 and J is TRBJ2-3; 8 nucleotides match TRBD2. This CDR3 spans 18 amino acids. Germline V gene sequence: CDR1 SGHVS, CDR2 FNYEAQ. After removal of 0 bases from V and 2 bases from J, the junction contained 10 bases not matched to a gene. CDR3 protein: CASSLAVDSGTSTDTQYF. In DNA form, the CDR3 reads TGTGCCAGCAGCTTAGCCGTCGATAGCGGGACATCCACAGATACGCAGTATTTT.

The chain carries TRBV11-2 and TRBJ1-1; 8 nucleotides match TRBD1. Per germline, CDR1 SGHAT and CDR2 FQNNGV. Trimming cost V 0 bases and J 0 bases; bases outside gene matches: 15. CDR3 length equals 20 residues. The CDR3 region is CASSLDGQGWMGGLNTEAFF. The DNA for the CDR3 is TGTGCCAGCAGCTTAGATGGACAGGGTTGGATGGGGGGCCTGAACACTGAAGCTTTCTTT.

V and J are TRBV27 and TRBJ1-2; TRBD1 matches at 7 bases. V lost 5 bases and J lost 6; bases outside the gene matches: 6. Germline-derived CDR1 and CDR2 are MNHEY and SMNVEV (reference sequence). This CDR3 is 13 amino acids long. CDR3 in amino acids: CASSDRVIDGYTF. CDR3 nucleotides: TGTGCCAGCAGTGACAGGGTTATCGATGGCTACACCTTC.

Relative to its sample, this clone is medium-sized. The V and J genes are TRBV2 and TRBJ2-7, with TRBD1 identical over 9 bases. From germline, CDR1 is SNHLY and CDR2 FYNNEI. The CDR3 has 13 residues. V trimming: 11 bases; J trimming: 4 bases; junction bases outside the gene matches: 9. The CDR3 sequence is CAQQTGGQYEQYV. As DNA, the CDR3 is TGTGCCCAACAGACAGGGGGTCAATACGAGCAGTACGTC.

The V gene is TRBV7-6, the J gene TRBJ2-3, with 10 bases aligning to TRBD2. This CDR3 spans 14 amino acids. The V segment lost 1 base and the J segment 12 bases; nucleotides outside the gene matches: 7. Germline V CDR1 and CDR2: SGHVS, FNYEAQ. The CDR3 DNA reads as TGTGCCAGCAGCTTAGGGGAGACTAGCGGGTACCAGTATTTT. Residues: CASSLGETSGYQYF. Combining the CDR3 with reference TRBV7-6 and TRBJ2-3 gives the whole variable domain GAGVSQSPRYKVTKRGQDVALRCDPISGHVSLYWYRQALGQGPEFLTYFNYEAQQDKSGLPNDRFSAERPEGSISTLTIQRTEQRDSAMYRCASSLGETSGYQYFGPGTRLTVL.

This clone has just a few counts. The CDR3 is CASSGGQVMNTEAFF. DNA for the CDR3: TGTGCCAGCAGCGGCGGACAGGTAATGAACACTGAAGCTTTCTTT. The rearrangement uses TRBV5-4 and TRBJ1-1; 7 bases match TRBD1. Per germline, CDR1 SGHNT and CDR2 YYREEE (reference sequence). The junction had 6 bases not matched to a gene; V was cut back by 4 bases and J by 0 bases. The CDR3 is made up of 15 amino acids.

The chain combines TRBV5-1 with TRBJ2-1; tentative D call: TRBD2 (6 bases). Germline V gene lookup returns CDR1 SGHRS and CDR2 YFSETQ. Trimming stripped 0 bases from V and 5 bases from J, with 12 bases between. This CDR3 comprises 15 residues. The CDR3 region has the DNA TGCGCCAGCAGCTTGGCCGTCCGGGGGAACAATGAGCAGTTCTTC. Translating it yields CASSLAVRGNNEQFF.

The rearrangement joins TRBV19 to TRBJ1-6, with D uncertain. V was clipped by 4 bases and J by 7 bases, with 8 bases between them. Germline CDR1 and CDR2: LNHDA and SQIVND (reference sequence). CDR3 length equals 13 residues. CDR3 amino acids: CASSSSQNSPLHF. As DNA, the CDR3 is TGTGCCAGTAGTAGTTCACAAAATTCACCCCTCCACTTT.